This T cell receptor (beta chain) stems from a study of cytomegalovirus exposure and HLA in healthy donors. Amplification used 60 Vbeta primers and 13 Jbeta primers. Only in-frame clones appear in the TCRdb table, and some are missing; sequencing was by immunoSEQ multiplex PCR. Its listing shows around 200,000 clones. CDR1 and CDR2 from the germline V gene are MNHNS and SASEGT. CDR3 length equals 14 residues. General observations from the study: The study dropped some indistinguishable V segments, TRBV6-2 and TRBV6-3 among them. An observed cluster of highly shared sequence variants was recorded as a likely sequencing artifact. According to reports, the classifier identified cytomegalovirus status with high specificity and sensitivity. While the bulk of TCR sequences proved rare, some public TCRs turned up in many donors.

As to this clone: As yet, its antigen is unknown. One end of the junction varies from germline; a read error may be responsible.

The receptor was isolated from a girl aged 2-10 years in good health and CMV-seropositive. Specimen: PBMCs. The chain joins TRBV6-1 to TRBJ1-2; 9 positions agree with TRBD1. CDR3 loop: CASGDRGAGYGYTF. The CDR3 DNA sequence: TGTGCCAGCGGTGACAGGGGGGCTGGCTATGGCTACACCTTC.